These 26 T cell receptor beta chains were sequenced from one sample in a study of T cell responses to AZD1222 COVID-19 vaccine. Profiling relied on immunoSEQ multiplex PCR, and the TCRdb table lists in-frame clones only, not all of them. The table shows about 130,000 clones, with about 93% occurring only once. The specimen was peripheral blood, collected on day 0 of AZD1222 vaccination. The receptors stem from an adult in good health.

The table lists this clone with a few counts. The chain joins TRBV7-9 to TRBJ2-2; maybe TRBD2 (6 bases). The CDR3 runs to 15 residues. Trimming shortened V by 6 bases and J by 3 bases, and 14 bases separated the two germline ends. Per germline, CDR1 SEHNR and CDR2 FQNEAQ (reference sequence). CDR3 residues: CASRERLGDTGELFF. CDR3 coding DNA: TGTGCCAGCAGAGAACGACTAGGAGACACCGGGGAGCTGTTTTTT.

This chain connects TRBV2 to TRBJ1-6; D gene uncertain. The CDR3 has 15 residues. Germline CDR1 is SNHLY and CDR2 is FYNNEI. Trimming shortened V by 3 bases and J by 4 bases, and 10 bases separated the two germline ends. The CDR3 here is CASSEADGYNSPLHF. For the CDR3, the DNA is TGTGCCAGCAGTGAGGCTGATGGTTATAATTCACCCCTCCACTTT.

The table lists this clone with a count of one. The rearrangement links TRBV6-2 or TRBV6-3 to TRBJ2-1; 7 bases line up with TRBD2. The CDR3 contains 14 residues. V lost 5 bases, J lost 7 bases, and 8 bases stayed unmatched. Germline CDR1 is MNHEY and CDR2 is SVGEGT. CDR3 nucleotide sequence: TGTGCCAGCAGTAAAACGGACGGGGGGAATGAGCAGTTCTTC. It translates to CASSKTDGGNEQFF.

The chain links TRBV6-5 to TRBJ1-2, with D unresolved. The CDR3 covers 13 residues. The germline CDR1 and CDR2 sequences are MNHEY and SVGAGI. V lost 10 bases to trimming and J lost 1 base, with 13 bases between them. CDR3 region: CATHGGINYGYTF. The CDR3 DNA is TGTGCCACCCACGGTGGGATTAACTATGGCTACACCTTC.

The rearrangement joins TRBV30 to TRBJ1-2, with D hard to call. Trimming removed 1 base at V and 11 bases at J, with 11 bases between. From germline, CDR1 is GTSNPN and CDR2 SVGIG (reference sequence). This CDR3 comprises 11 residues. For the CDR3, the DNA is TGTGCCTGGAGTGGGGAGGAAAGTTACACCTTC. Translation: CAWSGEESYTF. Filled out from reference TRBV30 and TRBJ1-2, the complete variable domain reads SQTIHQWPATLVQPVGSPLSLECTVEGTSNPNLYWYRQAAGRGLQLLFYSVGIGQISSEVPQNLSASRPQDRQFILSSKKLLLSDSGFYLCAWSGEESYTFGSGTRLTVV.

This chain links TRBV2 with TRBJ1-5; D ambiguous. V gave up 5 bases and J gave up 1 base, with 9 bases separating them. CDR3 length: 14 amino acids. The germline gives CDR1 SNHLY, CDR2 FYNNEI. CDR3 in DNA: TGTGCCAGCAGTACGAGCGACAGCAATCAGCCCCAGCATTTT. This encodes CASSTSDSNQPQHF. Full variable domain (remainder filled in from reference TRBV2 and TRBJ1-5): EPEVTQTPSHQVTQMGQEVILRCVPISNHLYFYWYRQILGQKVEFLVSFYNNEISEKSEIFDDQFSVERPDGSNFTLKIRSTKLEDSAMYFCASSTSDSNQPQHFGDGTRLSIL.

The chain is built from TRBV4-3 and TRBJ2-6; D perhaps matches TRBD2 (6 bases). The V end was cut by 2 bases, the J end by 1 base, with 9 bases between. Looked up from germline, CDR1 is LGHNA and CDR2 is YSLEER. The CDR3 has 16 amino acids. This CDR3 reads CASSQYGSSGANVLTF. The CDR3, as DNA: TGCGCCAGCAGCCAATACGGGAGTTCTGGGGCCAACGTCCTGACTTTC.

V gene TRBV5-8 combines with J gene TRBJ2-1, with 7 bases matching TRBD2. The CDR3 has 15 amino acids. The germline V gene encodes CDR1 SGHTS and CDR2 YDEGEE. V trimming: 4 bases; J trimming: 4 bases; junction bases outside the gene matches: 8. Written as DNA, the CDR3 is TGTGCCAGCAGCAGAGGTCTAGCGGCTTACAATGAGCAGTTCTTC. Translated: CASSRGLAAYNEQFF.

The chain couples TRBV7-8 to TRBJ2-3; D is unclear. Trimming shortened V by 1 base and J by 2 bases, and 7 bases separated the two germline ends. Germline loops: CDR1 SGHVS, CDR2 FQNEAQ. The CDR3 totals 14 residues. The CDR3 spells CASSLGLFTDTQYF. CDR3 sequence (DNA): TGTGCCAGCAGCTTAGGACTGTTCACAGATACGCAGTATTTT. Combining the CDR3 with reference TRBV7-8 and TRBJ2-3 gives the whole variable domain GAGVSQSPRYKVAKRGQDVALRCDPISGHVSLFWYQQALGQGPEFLTYFQNEAQLDKSGLPSDRFFAERPEGSVSTLKIQRTQQEDSAVYLCASSLGLFTDTQYFGPGTRLTVL.

This rearrangement joins TRBV4-3 to TRBJ2-3; 9 bases fit TRBD2. The CDR3 is 17 amino acids. The J segment lost 8 bases and the V segment lost 0 bases, leaving 12 bases of the junction unmatched. CDR1 is LGHNA and CDR2 is YSLEER in the germline V gene. The CDR3 spells CASSQDVVSGSPLTQYF. CDR3 in DNA: TGCGCCAGCAGCCAAGACGTGGTTAGCGGGAGTCCTCTTACGCAGTATTTT.

This clone was counted once. The chain joins TRBV5-1 to TRBJ1-5, with D unclear. V lost 7 bases and J 4 bases, leaving 15 bases between the germline ends. The CDR3 runs 14 residues. The germline V gene encodes CDR1 SGHRS and CDR2 YFSETQ. The CDR3 bases are TGCGCCAGCTCCCCGGGGAGGAAAAATCAGCCCCAGCATTTT. It specifies CASSPGRKNQPQHF.

This chain uses TRBV28 with TRBJ2-1; tentative D call: TRBD2 (7 bases). CDR3 length: 13 residues. The V and J ends lost 7 bases and 7 bases respectively, with 14 bases between them. From germline, CDR1 is MDHEN and CDR2 SYDVKM. The CDR3 loop is CASTFRGANEQFF. The CDR3 DNA reads TGTGCCAGCACCTTTCGGGGGGCGAATGAGCAGTTCTTC.

The genes are TRBV3-1 (or the pseudogene TRBV3-2) and TRBJ2-7; TRBD1 matches 9 bases. The CDR3 loop spans 15 amino acids. In germline, CDR1 is LGHDT, CDR2 YNNKEL (reference sequence). J gave up 6 bases and V 0 bases, and 6 bases lay outside the gene matches. CDR3 bases: TGTGCCAGCAGCCAAGATCGAGGACAGGGGAGCGAGCAGTACTTC. Its translation is CASSQDRGQGSEQYF.

V usage is TRBV4-1 and J usage is TRBJ2-1; tentative D call: TRBD2 (5 bases). CDR1 MGHRA and CDR2 YSYEKL come from the germline V gene. Trimming took off 4 bases at V and 6 bases at J, with 16 bases between the two ends. This CDR3 is 15 amino acids long. The CDR3 region has the DNA TGCGCCAGCAGCCGGACCGGGATTTATGGCAATGAGCAGTTCTTC. It codes for CASSRTGIYGNEQFF.

The V call is TRBV28, the J call TRBJ1-1; D remains unclear. CDR3 length equals 11 residues. Germline loops: CDR1 MDHEN, CDR2 SYDVKM. Trimming shortened V by 3 bases and J by 9 bases, and 8 bases separated the two germline ends. CDR3 nucleotides: TGTGCCAGCAGTTTCAGAGCACAAGCTTTCTTT. This translates into CASSFRAQAFF.

In this sample, this clone turned up once. This chain uses TRBV27 with TRBJ1-2; D ambiguous. Trimming took off 3 bases at V and 14 bases at J, with 22 bases between the two ends. This CDR3 contains 14 residues. Germline V gives CDR1 MNHEY, CDR2 SMNVEV (reference sequence). This CDR3 reads CASSFPHSAHRYTF. DNA of the CDR3: TGTGCCAGCAGTTTCCCCCATTCGGCCCATAGGTATACCTTC.

The chain carries TRBV6-1 and TRBJ1-4; D is undetermined. V dropped 5 bases and J dropped 0 bases, with 10 bases sitting between them. The CDR3 spans 15 residues. Per germline, CDR1 MNHNS and CDR2 SASEGT. For the CDR3, the DNA is TGTGCCAGCAGTTTACGCCAGGCAACTAATGAAAAACTGTTTTTT. Encoded protein: CASSLRQATNEKLFF.

The rearrangement joins TRBV7-2 to TRBJ2-1, with 15 bases fitting TRBD2. The germline gives CDR1 SGHTA, CDR2 FQGNSA. The CDR3 runs 18 residues. The V and J ends lost 1 base and 2 bases, in that order; junction bases with no gene match: 3. For the CDR3, the DNA is TGTGCCAGCAGCTTAGGAGGGACTAGCGGGAGGACCTACAATGAGCAGTTCTTC. This codes for CASSLGGTSGRTYNEQFF.

This sequence joins TRBV6-2 or TRBV6-3 and TRBJ2-1, with a tentative D call TRBD2 (6 bases). The CDR3 covers 16 residues. The V end lost 4 bases, the J end lost 0 bases, and 13 bases lay between the germline ends. CDR1 is MNHEY, CDR2 SVGEGT, per germline. The CDR3: CASSSPRGDSYNEQFF. CDR3 sequence (DNA): TGTGCCAGCAGTTCTCCGCGGGGAGACTCCTACAATGAGCAGTTCTTC.

This clone was detected only once. The chain links TRBV18 to TRBJ1-1, with D perhaps matching TRBD1 (5 bases). V was shortened by 0 bases and J by 4 bases, with 9 bases between the two germline ends. This CDR3 region has 14 residues. Per the germline V gene, CDR1 is KGHSH and CDR2 is LQKENI. The CDR3 DNA reads as TGTGCCAGCTCACCACCGACAGTGGGCACTGAAGCTTTCTTT. It is translated as CASSPPTVGTEAFF. Full variable domain (missing parts from reference TRBV18 and TRBJ1-1): NAGVMQNPRHLVRRRGQEARLRCSPMKGHSHVYWYRQLPEEGLKFMVYLQKENIIDESGMPKERFSAEFPKEGPSILRIQQVVRGDSAAYFCASSPPTVGTEAFFGQGTRLTVV.

This clone was seen just once. The V and J genes are TRBV28 and TRBJ1-5; 7 bases are a match to TRBD1. Germline values: CDR1 MDHEN, CDR2 SYDVKM. The CDR3 has 15 amino acids. J was trimmed by 2 bases and V by 4 bases; bases with no gene match: 5. DNA for the CDR3: TGTGCCAGCAGTTCCGGGACAGCCGGCAATCAGCCCCAGCATTTT. Translating gives CASSSGTAGNQPQHF. The full variable domain, with the rest looked up from reference TRBV28 and TRBJ1-5, is DVKVTQSSRYLVKRTGEKVFLECVQDMDHENMFWYRQDPGLGLRLIYFSYDVKMKEKGDIPEGYSVSREKKERFSLILESASTNQTSMYLCASSSGTAGNQPQHFGDGTRLSIL.

The gene calls are TRBV5-4 and TRBJ2-7, with 8 nucleotides matching TRBD1. Germline CDR1 reads SGHNT; CDR2 reads YYREEE (reference sequence). The CDR3 covers 14 residues. With V trimmed by 1 base and J by 2 bases, 2 bases remained unmatched. Written as DNA, the CDR3 is TGTGCCAGCAGCTTGAAGGGACAGGCCTACGAGCAGTACTTC. Its protein product is CASSLKGQAYEQYF.

This clone was observed a few times. The rearrangement joins TRBV20-1 to TRBJ2-1; D remains unclear. V dropped 4 bases and J dropped 5 bases, with 6 bases sitting between them. The CDR3 is 11 residues long. Germline V CDR1 and CDR2: DFQATT, SNEGSKA (reference sequence). As DNA, the CDR3 is TGCAGTGCTATTCCTAACAATGAGCAGTTCTTC. As protein: CSAIPNNEQFF.

The chain employs TRBV18 and TRBJ2-1; 13 nucleotides match TRBD2. There are 16 residues in the CDR3. The J segment lost 8 bases and the V segment lost 6 bases, leaving 10 bases of the junction unmatched. Looked up from germline, CDR1 is KGHSH and CDR2 is LQKENI. CDR3 coding DNA: TGTGCCAGCTCCTCGACTTCGGGACTAGCGGGACATGAGCAGTTCTTC. Residues: CASSSTSGLAGHEQFF.

The rearrangement links TRBV6-5 to TRBJ2-1, with D maybe TRBD2 (7 bases). Trimming cost V 7 bases and J 4 bases, with 17 bases left between them. Germline CDR1 is MNHEY and CDR2 is SVGAGI. The CDR3 runs 15 residues. The CDR3 region has the DNA TGTGCCAGCACCCGGGGGGCAGCGCCATACAATGAGCAGTTCTTC. Its translation: CASTRGAAPYNEQFF.

The chain recombines TRBV10-3 with TRBJ1-5; D gene unclear. The CDR3 totals 13 residues. Germline V lookup: CDR1 ENHRY, CDR2 SYGVKD. The V gene lost 5 bases and the J gene lost 2 bases, with 7 bases spanning the gap. The CDR3 sequence: CAISSAGNQPQHF. The CDR3 region has the DNA TGTGCCATCAGTTCGGCGGGCAATCAGCCCCAGCATTTT.